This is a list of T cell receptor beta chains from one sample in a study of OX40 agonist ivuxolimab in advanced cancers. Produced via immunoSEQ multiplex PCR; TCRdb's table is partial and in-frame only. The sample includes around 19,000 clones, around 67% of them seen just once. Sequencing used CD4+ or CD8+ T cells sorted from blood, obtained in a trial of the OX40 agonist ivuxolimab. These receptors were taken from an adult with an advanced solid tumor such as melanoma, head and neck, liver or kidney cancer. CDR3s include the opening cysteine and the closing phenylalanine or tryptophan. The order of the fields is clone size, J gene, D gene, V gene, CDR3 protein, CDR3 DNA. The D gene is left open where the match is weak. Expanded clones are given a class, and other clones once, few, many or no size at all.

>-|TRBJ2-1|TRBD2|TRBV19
CASIPGTSGHNEQFF
TGTGCCAGCATACCGGGGACTAGCGGGCACAATGAGCAGTTCTTC
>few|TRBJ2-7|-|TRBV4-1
CASSQGGIEQYF
TGCGCCAGCAGCCAAGGAGGGATCGAGCAGTACTTC
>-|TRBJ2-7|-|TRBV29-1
CSVPGDSYEQYF
TGCAGCGTTCCCGGGGACTCCTACGAGCAGTACTTC
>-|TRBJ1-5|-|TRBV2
CASSERGGHQPQHF
TGTGCCAGCAGTGAAAGGGGCGGACATCAGCCCCAGCATTTT
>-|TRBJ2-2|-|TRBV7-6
CASSLEGDFNTGELFF
TGTGCCAGCAGCTTAGAAGGGGACTTCAACACCGGGGAGCTGTTTTTT
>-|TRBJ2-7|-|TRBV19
CASSMGGVSYEQYF
TGTGCCAGTAGTATGGGGGGTGTTTCCTACGAGCAGTACTTC
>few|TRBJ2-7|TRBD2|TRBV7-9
CATRSLLAGASYEQYF
TGTGCCACCCGAAGCCTACTAGCGGGAGCCTCCTACGAGCAGTACTTC
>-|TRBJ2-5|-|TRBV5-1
CASSFRPQETQYF
TGTGCCAGCAGCTTTCGGCCTCAAGAGACCCAGTACTTC
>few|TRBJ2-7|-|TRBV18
CASSPEDGTYEQYF
TGTGCCAGCTCACCCGAGGACGGAACCTACGAGCAGTACTTC
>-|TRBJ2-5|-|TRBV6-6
CASNQETQYF
TGTGCCAGCAATCAAGAGACCCAGTACTTC
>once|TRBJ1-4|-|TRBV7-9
CASSLGEIGGEKLFF
TGTGCCAGCAGCTTAGGGGAGATAGGTGGTGAAAAACTGTTTTTT
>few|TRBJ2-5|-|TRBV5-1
CASSFGETQYF
TGCGCCAGCAGCTTCGGGGAGACCCAGTACTTC
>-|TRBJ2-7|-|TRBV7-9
CASSSPDILAYEQYF
TGTGCCAGCAGCTCACCCGACATATTAGCCTACGAGCAGTACTTC
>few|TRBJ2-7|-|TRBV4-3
CASSQSRDTVYEQYF
TGCGCCAGCAGCCAATCCCGGGACACTGTCTACGAGCAGTACTTC
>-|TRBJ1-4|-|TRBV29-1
CSALDGEKLFF
TGCAGCGCTCTGGACGGTGAAAAACTGTTTTTT
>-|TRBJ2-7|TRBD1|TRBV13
CASSYGTGPYEQYF
TGTGCCAGCAGCTACGGGACAGGTCCCTACGAGCAGTACTTC
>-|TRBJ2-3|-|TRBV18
CASSKVAYDPTDTQYF
TGTGCCAGCTCAAAGGTAGCCTACGATCCCACAGATACGCAGTATTTT
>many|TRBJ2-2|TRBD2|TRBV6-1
CASSKGLAVNTGELFF
TGTGCCAGCAGTAAAGGACTAGCGGTTAACACCGGGGAGCTGTTTTTT
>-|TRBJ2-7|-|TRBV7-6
CASSSDTSREQYF
TGTGCCAGCAGCTCGGACACCAGTCGCGAGCAGTACTTC
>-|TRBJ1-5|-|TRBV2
CASSEARQGPPQPQHF
TGTGCCAGCAGTGAAGCTCGGCAGGGCCCACCCCAGCCCCAGCATTTT
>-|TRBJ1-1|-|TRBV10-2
CASTLNTEAFF
TGCGCCAGCACCCTAAACACTGAAGCTTTCTTT
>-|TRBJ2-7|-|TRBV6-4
CASSFRAANNEQYF
TGTGCCAGCAGTTTTCGGGCCGCTAATAACGAGCAGTACTTC
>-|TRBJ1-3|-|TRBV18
CASSPPADSGNTIYF
TGTGCCAGCTCACCACCTGCAGACTCTGGAAACACCATATATTTT
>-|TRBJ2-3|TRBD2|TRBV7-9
CASRPSGISTDTQYF
TGTGCCAGCAGGCCCAGCGGGATTAGCACAGATACGCAGTATTTT
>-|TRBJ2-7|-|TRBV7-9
CASSLVFSYEQYF
TGTGCCAGCAGCTTAGTGTTTTCCTACGAGCAGTACTTC
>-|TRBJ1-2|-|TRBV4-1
CASSQQRGGGLEGYTF
TGCGCCAGCAGCCAACAGCGTGGCGGGGGGCTCGAGGGCTACACCTTC
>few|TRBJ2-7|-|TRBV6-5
CASSTQDSYEQYF
TGTGCCAGCAGTACCCAGGACTCCTACGAGCAGTACTTC
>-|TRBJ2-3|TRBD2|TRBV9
CASSVSTSGTPADTQYF
TGTGCCAGCAGCGTCTCGACTAGCGGAACCCCCGCAGATACGCAGTATTTT
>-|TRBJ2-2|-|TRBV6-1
CASSERPGRELFF
TGTGCCAGCAGTGAAAGGCCCGGGAGGGAGCTGTTTTTT
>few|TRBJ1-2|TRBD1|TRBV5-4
CASSLAGGYKGYTF
TGTGCCAGCAGCTTGGCAGGGGGCTATAAGGGCTACACCTTC
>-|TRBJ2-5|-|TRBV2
CASSEEAPLQSETQYF
TGTGCCAGCAGTGAAGAGGCGCCGCTTCAATCGGAGACCCAGTACTTC
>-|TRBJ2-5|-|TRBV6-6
CASREGTQYF
TGTGCCAGCAGGGAAGGGACCCAGTACTTC
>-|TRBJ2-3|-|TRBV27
CASSLGQGWGDTQYF
TGTGCCAGCAGTTTGGGGCAGGGGTGGGGAGATACGCAGTATTTT
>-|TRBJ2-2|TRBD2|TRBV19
CASSMASGTGELFF
TGTGCCAGTAGTATGGCTAGCGGGACCGGGGAGCTGTTTTTT
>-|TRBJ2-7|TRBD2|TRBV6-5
CATKGDYLGYEQYF
TGTGCCACCAAAGGGGACTACCTTGGGTACGAGCAGTACTTC
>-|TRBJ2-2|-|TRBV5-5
CASSFVGELFF
TGTGCCAGCAGCTTTGTCGGGGAGCTGTTTTTT
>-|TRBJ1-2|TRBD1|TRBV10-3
CAIRSDRGLVYGYTF
TGTGCCATCAGATCAGACAGGGGGCTCGTCTATGGCTACACCTTC
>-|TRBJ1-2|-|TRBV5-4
CASSLEDTYGYTF
TGTGCCAGCAGCTTGGAGGACACCTATGGCTACACCTTC
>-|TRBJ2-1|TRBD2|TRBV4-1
CASSHLAGSSYNEQFF
TGCGCCAGCAGCCACCTAGCGGGGAGCTCCTACAATGAGCAGTTCTTC
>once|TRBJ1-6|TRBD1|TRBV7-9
CASSLVLGTGAVVTPLHF
TGTGCCAGCAGCTTAGTTCTGGGGACAGGGGCCGTGGTGACACCCCTCCACTTT
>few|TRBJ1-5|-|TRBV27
CASSLGVNQPQHF
TGTGCCAGCAGTTTGGGAGTAAATCAGCCCCAGCATTTT
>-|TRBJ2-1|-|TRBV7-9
CASSLPPSSYNEQFF
TGTGCCAGCAGCTTACCCCCCAGCTCCTACAATGAGCAGTTCTTC
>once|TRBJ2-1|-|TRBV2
CASSLAYSYNEQFF
TGTGCCAGCAGTTTAGCTTACTCCTACAATGAGCAGTTCTTC
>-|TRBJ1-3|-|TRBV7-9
CASSYSGNTIYF
TGTGCCAGCAGCTACTCTGGAAACACCATATATTTT
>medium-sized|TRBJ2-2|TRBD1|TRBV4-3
CASSRIQGAWDGELFF
TGCGCCAGCAGTAGAATTCAGGGGGCTTGGGACGGGGAGCTGTTTTTT
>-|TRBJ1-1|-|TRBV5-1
CASSLHSNTEAFF
TGCGCCAGCAGCTTGCATAGTAACACTGAAGCTTTCTTT
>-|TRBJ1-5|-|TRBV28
CASSLPREVRSDQPQHF
TGTGCCAGCAGTTTACCCCGAGAGGTAAGAAGTGATCAGCCCCAGCATTTT
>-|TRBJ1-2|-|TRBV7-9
CASSLAGGAGYGYTF
TGTGCCAGCAGCTTAGCGGGGGGGGCCGGTTATGGCTACACCTTC
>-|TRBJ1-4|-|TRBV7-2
CASSPGHGGNEKLFF
TGTGCCAGCAGTCCGGGACACGGGGGTAATGAAAAACTGTTTTTT
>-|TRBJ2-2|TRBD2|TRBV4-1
CASSPLGGNLNTGELFF
TGCGCCAGCAGCCCCCTGGGGGGGAACTTGAACACCGGGGAGCTGTTTTTT
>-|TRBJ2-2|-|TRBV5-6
CASSPDPPPAGELFF
TGTGCCAGCAGCCCGGACCCTCCCCCCGCCGGGGAGCTGTTTTTT
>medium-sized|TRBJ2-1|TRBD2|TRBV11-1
CASQGASGYNEQFF
TGTGCCAGCCAAGGGGCTAGCGGCTACAATGAGCAGTTCTTC
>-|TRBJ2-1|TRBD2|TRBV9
CASSSPRGLAGVKGNEQFF
TGTGCCAGCAGCTCCCCCCGGGGGCTAGCGGGAGTGAAGGGAAATGAGCAGTTCTTC
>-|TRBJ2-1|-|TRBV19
CASSINGGTSYDEQFF
TGTGCCAGTAGTATCAATGGGGGCACTAGTTACGATGAGCAGTTCTTC
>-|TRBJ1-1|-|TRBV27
CASSVREDTEAFF
TGTGCCAGCAGTGTGAGGGAGGACACTGAAGCTTTCTTT
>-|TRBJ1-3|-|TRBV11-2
CASSLGGLSSGNTIYF
TGTGCCAGCAGCTTAGGAGGTCTAAGTTCTGGAAACACCATATATTTT
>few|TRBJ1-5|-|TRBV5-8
CASSLVPRDQHF
TGTGCCAGCAGCTTGGTTCCCCGCGACCAGCATTTT
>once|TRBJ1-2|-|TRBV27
CASSLGVYYGYTF
TGTGCCAGCAGTTTAGGGGTATACTATGGCTACACCTTC
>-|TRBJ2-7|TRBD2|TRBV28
CASSLLAGSYEQYF
TGTGCCAGCAGTCTCCTAGCGGGTAGCTACGAGCAGTACTTC